Presented here are 21 T cell receptor beta chains from one specimen sequenced in a study of shared clonotypes between healthy human individuals. Assay: immunoSEQ multiplex PCR; the TCRdb copy retains only in-frame clones and omits some. Of under 2,000,000 clones in the sample, approximately 94% are singletons; the top ten hold approximately 1%. Naive CD8 cells lacked CD45RO, underwent positive selection for CCR7 and left out terminally differentiated effector memory CD45RA+ cells. The specimen was naive CD8+ T cells sorted from blood. The receptors here all came from a man aged 18 to 35 in good health.

Concerning this clone: The sample carries other DNA sequences with the same CDR3. This chain uses TRBV19 with TRBJ1-2; 7 positions agree with TRBD1. Per germline, CDR1 LNHDA and CDR2 SQIVND (reference sequence). CDR3 length equals 15 residues. Trimming cost V 4 bases and J 0 bases; bases outside gene matches: 5. Here the CDR3 DNA reads TGTGCCAGTAGTACCCTACAGGGGTCTAACTATGGCTACACCTTC. Protein: CASSTLQGSNYGYTF.

CDR3 DNA sequence: TGCGCCAGCAGCCAAAAGGGATTAACAGGGAACTATGGCTACACCTTC. It is translated as CASSQKGLTGNYGYTF. The chain combines TRBV4-1 with TRBJ1-2, with D possibly matching TRBD1 (6 bases). The CDR3 is 16 amino acids. V lost 2 bases and J 2 bases, leaving 15 bases between the germline ends. Germline values: CDR1 MGHRA, CDR2 YSYEKL.

The chain links TRBV14 to TRBJ1-2; 7 bases agree with TRBD1. Trimming removed 4 bases from V and 2 bases from J; junction bases left unmatched: 10. The CDR3 is 16 amino acids. Germline V gene data show CDR1 as SGHDN and CDR2 as FVKESK. The CDR3 spells CASSPFRPGGNYGYTF. CDR3 bases: TGTGCCAGCAGCCCGTTTCGGCCAGGGGGAAACTATGGCTACACCTTC.

This sequence joins TRBV19 and TRBJ1-5, with D possibly matching TRBD1 (5 bases). This CDR3 comprises 13 residues. V shed 8 bases and J shed 7 bases, with 15 bases lying between them. Germline assignment: CDR1 LNHDA and CDR2 SQIVND (reference sequence). The CDR3 nucleotides read TGTGCCAGTCAAGAGGGGTCCAGGCAGCCCCAGCATTTT. Amino acid sequence: CASQEGSRQPQHF.

The chain couples TRBV27 to TRBJ1-6; D might be TRBD1 (6 bases). V was trimmed by 6 bases and J by 2 bases, leaving 14 bases between them. Per germline, CDR1 MNHEY and CDR2 SMNVEV (reference sequence). The CDR3 consists of 16 residues. CDR3 nucleotide sequence: TGTGCCAGCAGACCCCAATGGGACACCTATAATTCACCCCTCCACTTT. Its protein is CASRPQWDTYNSPLHF.

The table lists this clone with a count of one. V and J are TRBV7-9 and TRBJ2-7, with 7 positions matching TRBD1. Germline assignment: CDR1 SEHNR and CDR2 FQNEAQ (reference sequence). The CDR3 covers 15 residues. After removal of 3 bases from V and 2 bases from J, the junction contained 7 bases not matched to a gene. The CDR3 sequence: CASSFGTAIPYEQYF. CDR3 DNA sequence: TGTGCCAGCAGCTTCGGGACAGCCATCCCCTACGAGCAGTACTTC.

The V call is TRBV6-6, the J call TRBJ2-1; 10 bases align to TRBD2. This CDR3 spans 15 amino acids. The V segment lost 0 bases and the J segment 8 bases; nucleotides outside the gene matches: 4. The germline V gene has CDR1 MNHNY and CDR2 SVGAGI (reference sequence). The CDR3: CASSYSSGTSDEQFF. The DNA for the CDR3 is TGTGCCAGCAGTTACTCTTCCGGGACTAGCGATGAGCAGTTCTTC.

This chain uses TRBV4-3 with TRBJ1-5, with TRBD1 as a possible D gene (5 bases). Germline CDR1 reads LGHNA; CDR2 reads YSLEER. V lost 1 base, J lost 1 base, and 11 bases lay in between. The length of the CDR3 is 16 residues. The CDR3 spells CASSQGLGESNQPQHF. The CDR3 DNA reads as TGCGCCAGCAGCCAAGGTTTAGGGGAGAGCAATCAGCCCCAGCATTTT.

The chain employs TRBV6-5 and TRBJ2-1; D may be TRBD1 or TRBD2 (6 bases each). This CDR3 spans 14 amino acids. V was cut by 8 bases and J by 5 bases, with 16 bases left in between. Germline V gives CDR1 MNHEY, CDR2 SVGAGI. The DNA of the CDR3 is TGTGCCAGCTCCTTTGAGGGGGGCCACAATGAGCAGTTCTTC. This sequence encodes CASSFEGGHNEQFF.

The rearrangement links TRBV6-1 to TRBJ1-2; D is unclear. The germline V and J ends were trimmed by 2 bases and 3 bases, with 19 bases remaining between them. Germline loops: CDR1 MNHNS, CDR2 SASEGT. The CDR3 has 17 residues. The CDR3 coding sequence is TGTGCCAGCAGTGAATGGATTGGAGACACCCTTTACTATGGCTACACCTTC. As protein: CASSEWIGDTLYYGYTF.

DNA for the CDR3: TGTGCCAGCAGCGTACAGGGGGCGAGTTGGACCGGGGAGCTGTTTTTT. Translation gives CASSVQGASWTGELFF. This rearrangement joins TRBV9 to TRBJ2-2; TRBD1 matches 8 bases. Germline-derived CDR1 and CDR2 are SGDLS and YYNGEE. The trim removed 1 base at V and 5 bases at J, leaving 7 bases unmatched. CDR3 length equals 16 residues.

The chain links TRBV28 to TRBJ1-5, with D possibly matching TRBD1 (6 bases). Germline CDR1 reads MDHEN; CDR2 reads SYDVKM. The CDR3 is 18 residues long. Trimming removed 5 bases from V and 7 bases from J, with 27 bases in between. The CDR3 DNA is TGTGCCAGCAGTCAAAACTCGATGGAGGGGGGGAACCGGCAGCCCCAGCATTTT. This sequence encodes CASSQNSMEGGNRQPQHF.

In DNA form, the CDR3 reads TGTGCCAGCAGCTTAAGACTAGCGGTGCTTAATGAGCAGTTCTTC. Protein sequence: CASSLRLAVLNEQFF. The chain combines TRBV13 with TRBJ2-1; TRBD2 agrees at 9 bases. The CDR3 is 15 residues long. Germline CDR1 is PRHDT and CDR2 is FYEKMQ (reference sequence). Trimming cost V 2 bases and J 7 bases; bases outside gene matches: 6.

The rearrangement uses TRBV27 and TRBJ2-2; 7 bases fit TRBD1. In germline, CDR1 is MNHEY, CDR2 SMNVEV (reference sequence). V lost 5 bases, J lost 4 bases, and 7 bases stayed unmatched. The CDR3 has 15 amino acids. The CDR3 loop reads CASSGTGTATGELFF. The DNA for the CDR3 is TGTGCCAGCAGTGGGACCGGGACAGCCACCGGGGAGCTGTTTTTT.

This chain uses TRBV7-6 with TRBJ1-4; maybe TRBD1 (5 bases). The CDR3 is made up of 15 amino acids. With 1 base removed from V and 1 base from J, the gap between germline ends came to 7 bases. The germline V gene encodes CDR1 SGHVS and CDR2 FNYEAQ. CDR3 sequence reads: CASSLDGGTNEKLFF. Here the CDR3 DNA reads TGTGCCAGCAGCTTAGATGGGGGAACTAATGAAAAACTGTTTTTT.

To note about this clone: It is unclear where the CDR3 begins or ends on the DNA, so no DNA is shown, and the CDR3 is as TCRdb lists it. This rearrangement joins TRBV6-5 to TRBJ1-2; no DNA check was done on the table's D call, TRBD1. The CDR3 has 14 amino acids, counting both end residues. From germline, CDR1 is MNHEY and CDR2 SVGAGI. The CDR3 here is CASSSSTSHYGYTF.

The J gene is TRBJ2-5, the V gene TRBV7-9, with 9 bases matching TRBD2. This CDR3 comprises 16 residues. Per the germline V gene, CDR1 is SEHNR and CDR2 is FQNEAQ (reference sequence). V lost 3 bases to trimming and J lost 2 bases; unmatched junction nucleotides: 7. The CDR3 DNA reads TGTGCCAGCAGCTTGTCACTAGCGGGCCTTCAAGAGACCCAGTACTTC. Translating it yields CASSLSLAGLQETQYF.

The rearrangement links TRBV19 to TRBJ2-3; D is unresolved. V was shortened by 11 bases and J by 0 bases, with 12 bases between the two germline ends. Germline CDR1 is LNHDA and CDR2 is SQIVND (reference sequence). This CDR3 comprises 13 residues. The CDR3 region has the DNA TGTGCCTCTGGTCGCTCCAGCACAGATACGCAGTATTTT. Its protein is CASGRSSTDTQYF.

The chain employs TRBV2 and TRBJ2-7; TRBD2 matches at 9 bases. V was clipped by 6 bases and J by 4 bases; unmatched bases: 7. The CDR3 sequence is 14 residues long. CDR1 is SNHLY, CDR2 FYNNEI, per germline. In DNA form, the CDR3 reads TGTGCCAGCAGCGCCGGGACTAGCATTTACGAGCAGTACTTC. Translation gives CASSAGTSIYEQYF.

The rearrangement uses TRBV5-8 and TRBJ2-2, with D perhaps matching TRBD1 or TRBD2 (5 bases each). The CDR3 totals 16 residues. V lost 1 base to trimming and J lost 6 bases, with 16 bases between them. Germline-derived CDR1 and CDR2 are SGHTS and YDEGEE. The CDR3 sequence: CASSLYDIGTPGELFF. Written as DNA, the CDR3 is TGTGCCAGCAGCTTGTACGATATAGGGACCCCCGGGGAGCTGTTTTTT. The full variable domain, its missing parts supplied by reference TRBV5-8 and TRBJ2-2, is EAGVTQSPTHLIKTRGQQATLRCSPISGHTSVYWYQQALGLGLQFLLWYDEGEERNRGNFPPRFSGRQFPNYSSELNVNALELEDSALYLCASSLYDIGTPGELFFGEGSRLTVL.

Details on this clone: Other DNA variants within this sample encode the same CDR3. This rearrangement joins TRBV5-6 to TRBJ1-6; D ambiguous. The V and J ends lost 0 bases and 7 bases respectively, with 2 bases between them. The V gene's germline CDR1 is SGHDT and CDR2 YYEEEE. This CDR3 is 12 amino acids long. The CDR3 nucleotides read TGTGCCAGCAGCTTGGGAAATTCACCCCTCCACTTT. Its translation is CASSLGNSPLHF. The variable domain in full, with the rest retrieved from reference TRBV5-6 and TRBJ1-6, is DAGVTQSPTHLIKTRGQQVTLRCSPKSGHDTVSWYQQALGQGPQFIFQYYEEEERQRGNFPDRFSGHQFPNYSSELNVNALLLGDSALYLCASSLGNSPLHFGNGTRLTVT.